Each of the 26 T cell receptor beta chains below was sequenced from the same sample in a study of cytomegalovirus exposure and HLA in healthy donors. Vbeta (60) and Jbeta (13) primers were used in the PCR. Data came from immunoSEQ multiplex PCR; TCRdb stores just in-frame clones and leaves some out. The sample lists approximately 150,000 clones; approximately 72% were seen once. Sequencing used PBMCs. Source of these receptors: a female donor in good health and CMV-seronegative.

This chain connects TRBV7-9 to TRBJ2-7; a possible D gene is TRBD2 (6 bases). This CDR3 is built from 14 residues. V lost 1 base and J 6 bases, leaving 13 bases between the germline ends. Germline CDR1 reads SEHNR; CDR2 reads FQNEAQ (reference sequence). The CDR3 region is CASSLVRQGGEQYF. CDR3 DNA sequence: TGTGCCAGCAGCTTAGTGAGGCAGGGAGGCGAGCAGTACTTC.

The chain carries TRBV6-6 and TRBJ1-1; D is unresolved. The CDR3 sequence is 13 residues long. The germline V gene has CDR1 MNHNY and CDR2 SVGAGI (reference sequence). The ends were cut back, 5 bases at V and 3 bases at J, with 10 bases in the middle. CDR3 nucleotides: TGTGCCAGCAGTGCGGTTGGTTACACTGAAGCTTTCTTT. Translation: CASSAVGYTEAFF.

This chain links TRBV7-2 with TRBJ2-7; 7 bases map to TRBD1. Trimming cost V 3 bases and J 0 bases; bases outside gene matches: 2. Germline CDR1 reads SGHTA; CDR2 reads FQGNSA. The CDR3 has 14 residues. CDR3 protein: CASSFPGGSYEQYF. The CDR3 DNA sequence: TGTGCCAGCAGCTTCCCAGGGGGCTCCTACGAGCAGTACTTC.

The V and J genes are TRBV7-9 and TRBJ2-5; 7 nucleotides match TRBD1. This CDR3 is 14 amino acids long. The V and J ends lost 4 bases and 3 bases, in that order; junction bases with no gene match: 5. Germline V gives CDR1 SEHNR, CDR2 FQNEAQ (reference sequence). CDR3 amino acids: CASSSLQGEETQYF. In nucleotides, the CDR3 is TGTGCCAGCAGCTCTCTCCAGGGGGAAGAGACCCAGTACTTC.

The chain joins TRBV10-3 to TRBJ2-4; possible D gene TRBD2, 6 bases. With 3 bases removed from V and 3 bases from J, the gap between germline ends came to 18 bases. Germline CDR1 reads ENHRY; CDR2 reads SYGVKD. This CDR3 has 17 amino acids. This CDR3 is CAISEAGTGMGKNIQYF. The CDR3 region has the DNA TGTGCCATCAGTGAAGCGGGCACGGGGATGGGCAAAAACATTCAGTACTTC.

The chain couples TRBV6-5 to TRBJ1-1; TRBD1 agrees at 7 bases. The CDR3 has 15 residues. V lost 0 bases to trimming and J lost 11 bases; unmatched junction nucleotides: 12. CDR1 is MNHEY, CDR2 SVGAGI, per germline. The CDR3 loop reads CASSYSIGGPGWAFF. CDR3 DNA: TGTGCCAGCAGTTACTCGATAGGGGGCCCGGGCTGGGCTTTCTTT.

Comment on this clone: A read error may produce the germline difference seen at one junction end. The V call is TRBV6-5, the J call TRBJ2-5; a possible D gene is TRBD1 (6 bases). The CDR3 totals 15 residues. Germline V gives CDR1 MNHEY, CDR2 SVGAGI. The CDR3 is CASRRRGQPQGTQYF. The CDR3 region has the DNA TGTGCCAGCAGAAGACGCGGACAGCCTCAAGGGACCCAGTACTTC.

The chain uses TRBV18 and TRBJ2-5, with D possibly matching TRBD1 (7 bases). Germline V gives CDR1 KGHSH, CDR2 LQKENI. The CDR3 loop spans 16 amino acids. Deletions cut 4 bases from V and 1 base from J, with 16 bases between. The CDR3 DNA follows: TGTGCCAGCTCACTAGGACAGGAGGGGATCCAAGAGACCCAGTACTTC. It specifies CASSLGQEGIQETQYF.

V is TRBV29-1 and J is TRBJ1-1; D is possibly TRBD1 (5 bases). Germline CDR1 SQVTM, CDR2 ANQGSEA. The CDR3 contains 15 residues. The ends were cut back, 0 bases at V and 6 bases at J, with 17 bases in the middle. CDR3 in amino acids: CSVEDYGGVTPEAFF. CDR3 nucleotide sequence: TGCAGCGTTGAAGATTACGGGGGGGTGACCCCTGAAGCTTTCTTT.

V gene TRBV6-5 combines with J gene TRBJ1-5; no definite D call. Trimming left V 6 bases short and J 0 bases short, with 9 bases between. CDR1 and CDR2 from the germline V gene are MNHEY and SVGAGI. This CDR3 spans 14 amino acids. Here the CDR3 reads CASRAVNSNQPQHF. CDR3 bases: TGTGCCAGCAGGGCGGTGAATAGCAATCAGCCCCAGCATTTT.

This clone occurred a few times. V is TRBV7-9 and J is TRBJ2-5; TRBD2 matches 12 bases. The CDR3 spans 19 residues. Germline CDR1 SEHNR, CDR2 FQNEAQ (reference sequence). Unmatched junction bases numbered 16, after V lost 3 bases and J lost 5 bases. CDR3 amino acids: CASSFLRGGLAGQWETQYF. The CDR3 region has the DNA TGTGCCAGCAGCTTCCTTCGAGGCGGACTAGCGGGGCAGTGGGAGACCCAGTACTTC.

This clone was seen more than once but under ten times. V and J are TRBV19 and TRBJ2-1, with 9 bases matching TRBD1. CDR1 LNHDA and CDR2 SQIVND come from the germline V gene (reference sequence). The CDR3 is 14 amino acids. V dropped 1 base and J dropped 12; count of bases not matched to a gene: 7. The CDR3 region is CASSIAGTGSAQFF. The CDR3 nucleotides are TGTGCCAGTAGTATAGCCGGGACAGGGTCGGCGCAGTTCTTC.

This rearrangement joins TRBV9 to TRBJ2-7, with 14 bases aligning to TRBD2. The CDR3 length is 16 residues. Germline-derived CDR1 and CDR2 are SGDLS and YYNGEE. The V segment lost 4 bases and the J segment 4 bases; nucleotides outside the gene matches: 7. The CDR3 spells CASSTGLAGGQYEQYF. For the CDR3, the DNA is TGTGCCAGCAGCACCGGACTAGCGGGAGGTCAGTACGAGCAGTACTTC.

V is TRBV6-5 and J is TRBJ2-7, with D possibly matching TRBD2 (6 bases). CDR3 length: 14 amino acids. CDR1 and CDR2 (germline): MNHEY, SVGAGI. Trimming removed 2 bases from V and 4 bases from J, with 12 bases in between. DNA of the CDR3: TGTGCCAGCAGTTACGGAGGGGCAAATTACGAGCAGTACTTC. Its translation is CASSYGGANYEQYF.

This chain's CDR3 is CASSRGQGFGTTEAFF. The CDR3 DNA sequence: TGTGCCAGCAGCAGGGGACAGGGTTTTGGCACCACTGAAGCTTTCTTT. V is TRBV7-9 and J is TRBJ1-1, with 9 bases lining up with TRBD1. Germline V lookup: CDR1 SEHNR, CDR2 FQNEAQ (reference sequence). The junction had 11 bases not matched to a gene; V was cut back by 5 bases and J by 4 bases. The CDR3 spans 16 residues.

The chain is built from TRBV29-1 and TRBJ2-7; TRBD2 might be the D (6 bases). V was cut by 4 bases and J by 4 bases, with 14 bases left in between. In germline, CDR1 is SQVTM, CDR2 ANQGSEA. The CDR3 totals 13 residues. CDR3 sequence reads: CSVGPGGEYEQYF. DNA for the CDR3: TGCAGCGTTGGGCCAGGCGGGGAATACGAGCAGTACTTC.

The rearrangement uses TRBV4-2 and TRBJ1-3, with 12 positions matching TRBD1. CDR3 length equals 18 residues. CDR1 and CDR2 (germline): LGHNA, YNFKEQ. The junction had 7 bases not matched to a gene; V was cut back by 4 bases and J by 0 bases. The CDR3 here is CASSLLGTGGFSGNTIYF. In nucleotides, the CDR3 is TGTGCCAGCAGCCTACTCGGGACAGGGGGCTTCTCTGGAAACACCATATATTTT.

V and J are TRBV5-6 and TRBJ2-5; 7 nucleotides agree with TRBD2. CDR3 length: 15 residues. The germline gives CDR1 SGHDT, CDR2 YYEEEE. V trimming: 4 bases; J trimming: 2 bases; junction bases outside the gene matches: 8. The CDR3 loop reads CASSLLRGTQETQYF. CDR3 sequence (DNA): TGTGCCAGCAGCCTCCTGCGGGGGACTCAAGAGACCCAGTACTTC. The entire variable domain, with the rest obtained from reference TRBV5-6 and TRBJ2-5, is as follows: DAGVTQSPTHLIKTRGQQVTLRCSPKSGHDTVSWYQQALGQGPQFIFQYYEEEERQRGNFPDRFSGHQFPNYSSELNVNALLLGDSALYLCASSLLRGTQETQYFGPGTRLLVL.

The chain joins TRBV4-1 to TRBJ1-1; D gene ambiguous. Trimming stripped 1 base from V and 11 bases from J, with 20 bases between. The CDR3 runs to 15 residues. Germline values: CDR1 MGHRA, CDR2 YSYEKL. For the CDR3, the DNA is TGCGCCAGCAGCCAAGCCCCGGTGAGTTTTGAGAAGGCTTTCTTT. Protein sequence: CASSQAPVSFEKAFF.

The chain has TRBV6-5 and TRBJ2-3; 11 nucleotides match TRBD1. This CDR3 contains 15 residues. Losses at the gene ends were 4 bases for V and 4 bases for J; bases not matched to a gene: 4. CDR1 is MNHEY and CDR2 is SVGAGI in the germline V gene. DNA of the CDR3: TGTGCCAGCAGTTCCGGGACAGGGGGACCAGATACGCAGTATTTT. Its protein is CASSSGTGGPDTQYF.

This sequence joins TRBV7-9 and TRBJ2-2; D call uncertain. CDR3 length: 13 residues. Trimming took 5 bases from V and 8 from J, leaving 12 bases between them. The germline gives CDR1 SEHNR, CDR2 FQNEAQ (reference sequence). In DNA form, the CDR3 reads TGTGCCAGCAGCGAGTGGAGAGGAGGGGAGCTGTTTTTT. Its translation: CASSEWRGGELFF.

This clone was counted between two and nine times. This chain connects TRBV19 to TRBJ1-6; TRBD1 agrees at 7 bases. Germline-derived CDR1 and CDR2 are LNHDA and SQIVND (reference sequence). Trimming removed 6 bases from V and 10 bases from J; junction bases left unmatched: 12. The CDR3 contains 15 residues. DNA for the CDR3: TGTGCCAGTAGGAACGACAGGGCGGATTTATCACCCCTCCACTTT. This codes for CASRNDRADLSPLHF.

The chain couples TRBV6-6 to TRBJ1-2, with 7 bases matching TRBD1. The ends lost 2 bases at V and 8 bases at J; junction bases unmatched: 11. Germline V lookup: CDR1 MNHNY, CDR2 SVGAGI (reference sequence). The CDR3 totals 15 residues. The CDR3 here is CASSYLTQGPNGYTF. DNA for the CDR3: TGTGCCAGCAGTTACCTGACACAGGGGCCGAACGGCTACACCTTC.

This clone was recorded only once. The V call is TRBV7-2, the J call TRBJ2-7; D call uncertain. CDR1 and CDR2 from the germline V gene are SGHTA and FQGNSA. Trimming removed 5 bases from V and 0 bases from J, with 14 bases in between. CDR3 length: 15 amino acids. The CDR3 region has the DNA TGTGCCAGCAGCCCCTCTATTAGAGTCTCCTACGAGCAGTACTTC. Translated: CASSPSIRVSYEQYF.

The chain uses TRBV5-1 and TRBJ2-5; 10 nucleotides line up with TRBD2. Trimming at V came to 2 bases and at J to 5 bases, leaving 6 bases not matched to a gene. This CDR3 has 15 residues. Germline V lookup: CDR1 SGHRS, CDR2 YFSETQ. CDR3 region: CASSFTSGTVETQYF. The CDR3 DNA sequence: TGCGCCAGCAGCTTTACTAGCGGGACGGTGGAGACCCAGTACTTC.

The CDR3: CASINQGQGYGYTF. As DNA, the CDR3 is TGTGCCAGCATCAACCAGGGACAGGGATATGGCTACACCTTC. The chain employs TRBV28 and TRBJ1-2; 9 bases map to TRBD1. Germline assignment: CDR1 MDHEN and CDR2 SYDVKM. CDR3 length: 14 amino acids. With 7 bases clipped from V and 5 bases from J, the junction kept 8 bases outside the gene matches.